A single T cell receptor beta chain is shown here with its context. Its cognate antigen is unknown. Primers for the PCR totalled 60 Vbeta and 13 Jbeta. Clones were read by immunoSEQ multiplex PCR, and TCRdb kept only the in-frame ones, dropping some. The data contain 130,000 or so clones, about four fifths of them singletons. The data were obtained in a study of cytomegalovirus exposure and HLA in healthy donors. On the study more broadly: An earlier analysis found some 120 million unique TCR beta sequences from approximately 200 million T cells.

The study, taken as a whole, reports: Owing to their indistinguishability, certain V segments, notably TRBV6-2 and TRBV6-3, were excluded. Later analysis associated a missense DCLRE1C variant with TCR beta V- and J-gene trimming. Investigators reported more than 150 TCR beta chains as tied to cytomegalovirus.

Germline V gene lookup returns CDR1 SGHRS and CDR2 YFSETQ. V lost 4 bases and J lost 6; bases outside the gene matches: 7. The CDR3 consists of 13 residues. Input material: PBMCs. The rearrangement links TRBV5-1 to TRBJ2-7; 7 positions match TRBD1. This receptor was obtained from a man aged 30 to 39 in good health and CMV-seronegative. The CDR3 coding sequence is TGCGCCAGCAGCGAAAACACAGGGGTCGAGCAGTACTTC. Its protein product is CASSENTGVEQYF.